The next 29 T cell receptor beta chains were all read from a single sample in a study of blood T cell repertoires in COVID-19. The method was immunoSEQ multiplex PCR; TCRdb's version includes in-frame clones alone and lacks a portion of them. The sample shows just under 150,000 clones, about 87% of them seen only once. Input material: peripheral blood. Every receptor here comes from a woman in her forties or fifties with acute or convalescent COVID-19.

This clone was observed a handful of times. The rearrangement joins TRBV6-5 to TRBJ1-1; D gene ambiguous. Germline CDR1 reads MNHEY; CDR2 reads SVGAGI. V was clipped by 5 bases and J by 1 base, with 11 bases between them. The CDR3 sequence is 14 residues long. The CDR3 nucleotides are TGTGCCAGCAGTACCGCGGGAACGAACACTGAAGCTTTCTTT. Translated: CASSTAGTNTEAFF.

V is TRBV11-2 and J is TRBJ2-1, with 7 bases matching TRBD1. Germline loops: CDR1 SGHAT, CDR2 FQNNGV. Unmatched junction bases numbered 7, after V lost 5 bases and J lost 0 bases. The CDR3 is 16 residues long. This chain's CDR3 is CASSPRTGSSYNEQFF. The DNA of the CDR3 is TGTGCCAGCAGCCCCCGGACAGGCAGCTCCTACAATGAGCAGTTCTTC.

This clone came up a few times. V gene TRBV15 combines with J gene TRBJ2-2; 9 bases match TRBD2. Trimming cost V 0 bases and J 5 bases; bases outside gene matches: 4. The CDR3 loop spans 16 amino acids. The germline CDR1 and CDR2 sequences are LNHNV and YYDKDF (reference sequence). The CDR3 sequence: CATSRESGGNTGELFF. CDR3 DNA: TGTGCCACCAGCAGAGAAAGCGGGGGGAATACCGGGGAGCTGTTTTTT.

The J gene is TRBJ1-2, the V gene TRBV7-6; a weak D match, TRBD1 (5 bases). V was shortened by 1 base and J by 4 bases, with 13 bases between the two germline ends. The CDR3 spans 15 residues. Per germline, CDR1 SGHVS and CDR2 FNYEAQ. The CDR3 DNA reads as TGTGCCAGCAGCTTAGGCTTGACAGCGGGCTATGGCTACACCTTC. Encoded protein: CASSLGLTAGYGYTF.

CDR3 sequence (DNA): TGTGCCAGCAGCCCTAGACTAGTGTCTAGCACCGGGGAGCTGTTTTTT. Its protein product is CASSPRLVSSTGELFF. The V and J genes are TRBV7-3 and TRBJ2-2, with D maybe TRBD2 (6 bases). Trimming cost V 5 bases and J 4 bases, with 17 bases left between them. Germline-derived CDR1 and CDR2 are SGHTA and FQGTGA. This CDR3 has 16 amino acids.

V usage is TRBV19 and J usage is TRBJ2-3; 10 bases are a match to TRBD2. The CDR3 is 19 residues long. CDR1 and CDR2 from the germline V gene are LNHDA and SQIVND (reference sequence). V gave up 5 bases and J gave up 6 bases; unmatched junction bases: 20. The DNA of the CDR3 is TGTGCCAGTAGTGGACCCTCCCTCAGCGGGAGGGCCCTATCCGATACGCAGTATTTT. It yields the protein CASSGPSLSGRALSDTQYF. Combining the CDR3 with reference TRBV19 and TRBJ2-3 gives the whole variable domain DGGITQSPKYLFRKEGQNVTLSCEQNLNHDAMYWYRQDPGQGLRLIYYSQIVNDFQKGDIAEGYSVSREKKESFPLTVTSAQKNPTAFYLCASSGPSLSGRALSDTQYFGPGTRLTVL.

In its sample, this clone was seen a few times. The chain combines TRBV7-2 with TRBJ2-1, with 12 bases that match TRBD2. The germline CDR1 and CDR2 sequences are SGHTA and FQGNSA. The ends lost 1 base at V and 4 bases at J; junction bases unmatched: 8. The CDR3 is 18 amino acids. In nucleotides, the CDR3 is TGTGCCAGCAGCTTAGGTCCCTCACTAGCGGGAGGTTACAATGAGCAGTTCTTC. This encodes CASSLGPSLAGGYNEQFF.

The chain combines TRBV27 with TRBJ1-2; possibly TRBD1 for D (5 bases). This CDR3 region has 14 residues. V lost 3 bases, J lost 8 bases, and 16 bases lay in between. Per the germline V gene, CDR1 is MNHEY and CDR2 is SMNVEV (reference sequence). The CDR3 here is CASSFGTHGGGYTF. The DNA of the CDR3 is TGTGCCAGCAGTTTCGGGACCCACGGGGGAGGCTACACCTTC.

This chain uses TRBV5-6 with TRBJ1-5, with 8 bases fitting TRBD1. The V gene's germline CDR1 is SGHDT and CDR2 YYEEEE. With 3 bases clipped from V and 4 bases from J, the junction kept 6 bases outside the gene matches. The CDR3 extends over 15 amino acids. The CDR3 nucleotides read TGTGCCAGCAGCTCGCTCCGACAGGGGAATCAGCCCCAGCATTTT. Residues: CASSSLRQGNQPQHF.

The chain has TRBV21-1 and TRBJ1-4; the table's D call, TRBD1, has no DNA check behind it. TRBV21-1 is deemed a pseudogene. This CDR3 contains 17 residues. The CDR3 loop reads CASSKGGTGERWEKLFF. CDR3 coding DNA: TGTGCCAGCAGCAAAGGGGGGACAGGGGAACGTTGGGAAAAACTGTTTTTT.

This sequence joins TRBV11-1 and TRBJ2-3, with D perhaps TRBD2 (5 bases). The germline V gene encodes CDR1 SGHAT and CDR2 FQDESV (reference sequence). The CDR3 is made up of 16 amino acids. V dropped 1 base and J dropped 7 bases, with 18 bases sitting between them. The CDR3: CASSLELGSGLHTQYF. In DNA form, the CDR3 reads TGTGCCAGCAGCTTAGAATTAGGGAGTGGGCTTCATACGCAGTATTTT. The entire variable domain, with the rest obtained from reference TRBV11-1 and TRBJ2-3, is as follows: EAEVAQSPRYKITEKSQAVAFWCDPISGHATLYWYRQILGQGPELLVQFQDESVVDDSQLPKDRFSAERLKGVDSTLKIQPAELGDSAMYLCASSLELGSGLHTQYFGPGTRLTVL.

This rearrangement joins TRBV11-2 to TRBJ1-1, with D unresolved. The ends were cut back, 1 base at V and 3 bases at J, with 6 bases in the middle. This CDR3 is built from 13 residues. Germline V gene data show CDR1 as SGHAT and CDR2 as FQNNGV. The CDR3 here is CASSLAADTEAFF. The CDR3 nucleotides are TGTGCCAGCAGCTTAGCGGCGGACACTGAAGCTTTCTTT.

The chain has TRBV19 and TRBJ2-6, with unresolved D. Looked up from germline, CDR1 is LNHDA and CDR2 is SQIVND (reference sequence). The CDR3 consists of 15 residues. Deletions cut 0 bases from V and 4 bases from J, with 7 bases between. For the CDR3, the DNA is TGTGCCAGTAGTATAGAACGGTACGGGGCCAACGTCCTGACTTTC. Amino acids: CASSIERYGANVLTF.

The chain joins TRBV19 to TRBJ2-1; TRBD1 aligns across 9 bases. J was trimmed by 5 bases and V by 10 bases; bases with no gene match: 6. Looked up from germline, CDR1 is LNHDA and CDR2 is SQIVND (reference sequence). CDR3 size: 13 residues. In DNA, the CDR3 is TGTGCCACAACCGGGACAGGGAACAATGAGCAGTTCTTC. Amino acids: CATTGTGNNEQFF.

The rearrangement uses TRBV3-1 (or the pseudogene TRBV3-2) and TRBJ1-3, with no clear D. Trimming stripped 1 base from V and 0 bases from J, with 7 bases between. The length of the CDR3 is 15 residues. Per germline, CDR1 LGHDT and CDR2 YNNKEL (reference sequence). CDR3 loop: CASSQGSNSGNTIYF. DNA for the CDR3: TGTGCCAGCAGCCAAGGTAGCAACTCTGGAAACACCATATATTTT.

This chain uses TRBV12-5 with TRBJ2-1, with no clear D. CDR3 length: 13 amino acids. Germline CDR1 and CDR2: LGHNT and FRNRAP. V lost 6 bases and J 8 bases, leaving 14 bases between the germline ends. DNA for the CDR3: TGTGCTAGTGGCCGATCAGACTTGTATGAGCAGTTCTTC. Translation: CASGRSDLYEQFF.

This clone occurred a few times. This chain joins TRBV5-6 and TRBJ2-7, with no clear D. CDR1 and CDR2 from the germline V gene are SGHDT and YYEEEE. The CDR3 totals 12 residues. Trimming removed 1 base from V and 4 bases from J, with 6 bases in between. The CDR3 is CASSLRRYEQYF. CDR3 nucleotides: TGTGCCAGCAGCTTGAGGAGATACGAGCAGTACTTC.

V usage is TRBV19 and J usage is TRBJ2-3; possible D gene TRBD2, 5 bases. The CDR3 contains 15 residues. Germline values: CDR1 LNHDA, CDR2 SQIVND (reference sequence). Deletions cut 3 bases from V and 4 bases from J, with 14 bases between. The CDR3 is CASSIRAGASDTQYF. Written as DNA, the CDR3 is TGTGCCAGTAGTATTCGTGCGGGTGCATCAGATACGCAGTATTTT.

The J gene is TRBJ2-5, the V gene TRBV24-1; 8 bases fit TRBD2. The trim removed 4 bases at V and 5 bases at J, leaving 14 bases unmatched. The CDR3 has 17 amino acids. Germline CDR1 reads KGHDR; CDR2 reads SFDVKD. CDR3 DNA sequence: TGTGCCACCAGTGACCCCGCTGGAGCGGGAGTGAGGGAGACCCAGTACTTC. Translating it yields CATSDPAGAGVRETQYF.

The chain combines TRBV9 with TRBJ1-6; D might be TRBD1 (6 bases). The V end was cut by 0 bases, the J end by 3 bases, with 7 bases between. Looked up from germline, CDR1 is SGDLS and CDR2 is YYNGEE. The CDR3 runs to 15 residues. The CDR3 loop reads CASSVAGVYNSPLHF. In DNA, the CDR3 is TGTGCCAGCAGCGTAGCAGGGGTCTATAATTCACCCCTCCACTTT.

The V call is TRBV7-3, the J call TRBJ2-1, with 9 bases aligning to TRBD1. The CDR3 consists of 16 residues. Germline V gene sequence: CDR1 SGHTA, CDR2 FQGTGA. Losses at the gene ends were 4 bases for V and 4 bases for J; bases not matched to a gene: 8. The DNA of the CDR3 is TGTGCCAGCAGCTCAAATCCGGGACAGGGATACAATGAGCAGTTCTTC. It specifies CASSSNPGQGYNEQFF.

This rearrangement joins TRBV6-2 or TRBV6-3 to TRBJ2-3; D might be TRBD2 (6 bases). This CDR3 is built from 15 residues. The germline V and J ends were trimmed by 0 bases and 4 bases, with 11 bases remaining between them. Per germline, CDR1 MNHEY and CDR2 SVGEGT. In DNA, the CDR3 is TGTGCCAGCAGTTACTCCCGACTAGGTTCAGATACGCAGTATTTT. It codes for CASSYSRLGSDTQYF.

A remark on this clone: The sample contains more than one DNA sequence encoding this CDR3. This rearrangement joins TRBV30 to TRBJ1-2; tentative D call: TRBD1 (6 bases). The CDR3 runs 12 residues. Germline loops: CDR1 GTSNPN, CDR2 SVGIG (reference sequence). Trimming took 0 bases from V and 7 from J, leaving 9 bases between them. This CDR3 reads CAWSVEGVGYTF. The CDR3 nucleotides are TGTGCCTGGAGTGTAGAGGGGGTTGGCTACACCTTC.

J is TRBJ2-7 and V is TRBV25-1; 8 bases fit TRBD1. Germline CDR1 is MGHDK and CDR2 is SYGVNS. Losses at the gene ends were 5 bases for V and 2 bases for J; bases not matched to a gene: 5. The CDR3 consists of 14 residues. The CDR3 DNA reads TGTGCCAGCAGTTCCCGGACAGGGCCCTACGAGCAGTACTTC. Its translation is CASSSRTGPYEQYF.

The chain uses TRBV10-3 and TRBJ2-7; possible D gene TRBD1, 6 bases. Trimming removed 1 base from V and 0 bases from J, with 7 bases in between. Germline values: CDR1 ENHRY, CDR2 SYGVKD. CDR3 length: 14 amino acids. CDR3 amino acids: CAISEWDTSYEQYF. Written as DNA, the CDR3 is TGTGCCATCAGTGAGTGGGACACCTCCTACGAGCAGTACTTC.

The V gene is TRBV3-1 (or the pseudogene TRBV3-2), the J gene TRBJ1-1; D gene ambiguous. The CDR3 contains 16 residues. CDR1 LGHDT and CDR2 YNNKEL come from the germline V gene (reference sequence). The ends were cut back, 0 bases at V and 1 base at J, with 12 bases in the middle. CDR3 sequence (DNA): TGTGCCAGCAGCCAAGAGCGGGGAGGAGCGAACACTGAAGCTTTCTTT. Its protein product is CASSQERGGANTEAFF.

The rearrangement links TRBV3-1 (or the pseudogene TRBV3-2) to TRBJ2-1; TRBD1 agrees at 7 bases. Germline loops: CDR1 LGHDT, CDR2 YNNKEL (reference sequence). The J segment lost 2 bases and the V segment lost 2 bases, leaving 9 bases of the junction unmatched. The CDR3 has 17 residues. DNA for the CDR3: TGTGCCAGCAGCCAACCTGGAAGACAGGGACCCTACAATGAGCAGTTCTTC. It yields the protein CASSQPGRQGPYNEQFF.

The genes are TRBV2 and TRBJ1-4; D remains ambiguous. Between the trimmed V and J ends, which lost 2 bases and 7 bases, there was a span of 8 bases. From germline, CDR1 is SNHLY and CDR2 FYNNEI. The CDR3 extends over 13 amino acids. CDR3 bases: TGTGCCAGCAGTGAACGGTCCCGTGAAAAACTGTTTTTT. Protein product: CASSERSREKLFF.

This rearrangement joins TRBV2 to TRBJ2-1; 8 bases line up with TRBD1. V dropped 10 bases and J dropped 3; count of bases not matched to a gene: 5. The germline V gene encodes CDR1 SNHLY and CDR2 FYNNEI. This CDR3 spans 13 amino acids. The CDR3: CATTTGVYNEQFF. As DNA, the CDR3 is TGTGCCACCACGACAGGGGTCTACAATGAGCAGTTCTTC.